This T cell receptor beta chain was captured by sequencing in a study of blood T cell repertoires in COVID-19. Turning to the study itself: Samples taken during acute and convalescent COVID-19 were collected in the United States, Italy and Spain. From T cells, B-cell-depleted T cells, or PBMCs came the material, which was cDNA or gDNA.

In the source study's methods: Counts of nucleated cells, estimated from reference gene primer amplification, were obtained. Data came from immunoSEQ multiplex PCR; TCRdb stores just in-frame clones and leaves some out. V and J calls and clone size follow that table, whereas D and trimming were derived from the DNA. The data show about 93,000 clones, roughly nine tenths seen once. The clonotype was recovered from a human donor with active COVID-19. The donor label of this sample is uncertain. Specimen: peripheral blood.

CDR3 sequence (DNA): TGTGCCAGCAGTTACTCGTTCTACCAAGAGACCCAGTACTTC. Translation gives CASSYSFYQETQYF. This chain joins TRBV6-6 and TRBJ2-5, with D unclear. Germline V gene data show CDR1 as MNHNY and CDR2 as SVGAGI (reference sequence). V was pared by 0 bases and J by 0 bases, with 5 bases between. This CDR3 spans 14 amino acids.